The T cell receptor (beta chain) described here comes from a study of shared clonotypes between healthy human individuals. About the research overall: Two women and a few men aged 18 to 49 served as donors. General observations from the study: Sampling covered nothing but blood. Tissue TCR repertoires likely differ from those found in blood.

Libraries were prepared by immunoSEQ multiplex PCR; TCRdb keeps only in-frame clonotypes and omits some of them. The sample yields about 490,000 clones, about three quarters seen once. Points on this clone: Its target is unknown.

The sequenced material came from PBMCs. The receptor was derived from a woman in her thirties or forties in good health. Some clones in this sample may be carry-over from other donors' samples.

The CDR3 sequence: CASSFKLQETQYF. The CDR3 DNA is TGTGCCAGCAGCTTTAAATTACAAGAGACCCAGTACTTC. The chain joins TRBV5-4 to TRBJ2-5; D ambiguous. Germline CDR1 SGHNT, CDR2 YYREEE (reference sequence). The CDR3 covers 13 residues. V gave up 2 bases and J gave up 2 bases, with 7 bases separating them.